This TCR beta chain was identified during a study of T cell responses to AZD1222 COVID-19 vaccine (dated by TCRdb to the early 2020s). In the study overall: A total of 233 trial participants underwent TCR sequencing, of whom around 200 received two doses of AZD1222 and about 25 received two doses of the MenACWY control vaccine. Trial participants were enrolled into age subgroups of 18-55, 56-69 and 70-plus years, which contained about 150, 28 and 57 TCR-sequenced participants, respectively. What the research found in general, with its limitations: Because no day 14 peak-response samples were available, the repertoires could be characterized only after the peak T cell response. Participants were mostly white British, with more females than males. The authors suggested clonal diversity may have been underestimated. In the small 56-69-year group, the increase in depth fell short of significance, most likely because of low power. After two AZD1222 doses, spike-specific TCR breadth and depth were significantly higher than at day 0 and than in MenACWY recipients. Reportedly, close to half of the unique spike-specific TCRs recognized epitopes lying outside the regions that are mutated in the B.1.351 and B.1.1.7 variants. The whole spike protein was spanned by vaccine-associated CD4 TCRs, and dominant responses were seen in regions 160-218 and 743-854. Conclusions about previously exposed vaccinees are limited, since just a handful of AZD1222 recipients were seropositive for SARS-CoV-2 at baseline.

The time point label, read with the paper, signifies: about 28 days (+/-7) after the second vaccine dose. AZD1222 recipients given second doses at about 4 weeks or at about 12 weeks were pooled, since spike-specific TCR depth and breadth were not found to differ between the two schedules. Vaccinee samples came from UK trials COV001 and COV002, including a single-blind randomized controlled phase 2/3 trial of AZD1222 (ChAdOx1 nCoV-19) in healthy adults. For TCRbeta chain sequencing, PBMC samples were collected from trial participants at day 0 and at day 28 after the second dose. On this clone: This receptor's antigen is unknown. One base away there is no much larger clone; base qualities are not given.

The CDR3 starts with the cysteine, ends with the phenylalanine, and has 13 residues. Left in the record is the CDR3 DNA by itself, 39 bases read in frame from the first base. Reading the germline V gene (reference sequence) gives CDR1 DFQATT and CDR2 SNEGSKA. V loses 3 bases, J loses 1 base, and the germline ends lie 10 bases apart. The CDR3 regions of human TCRbeta chains were analyzed by immunosequencing. In the original analysis: TCRs in the repertoires were compared against a reference library of SARS-CoV-2-specific TCRs that had been generated with the MIRA antigen-specificity platform. Breadth was defined as the fraction of unique TCRs that were SARS-CoV-2-associated, and depth was defined as the fraction of total T cells that were SARS-CoV-2-associated. Using the MIRA data, each spike-specific TCR was mapped to the spike region that the TCR reacts to and placed in a CD4 or CD8 class. Log10-transformed breadth and depth values were compared by one-way ANOVA with Sidak's multiple comparisons tests. The table was pulled from immuneACCESS by TCRdb, which kept in-frame rearrangements only. Such tables lose some clones; where checked, under half of the loss comes from unresolved V genes, and the rest has no known cause. V, J and clone size were drawn from that table, and D and trimming were deduced from the DNA. This sample has fewer than 200,000 clones in its table, and 88% of those were observed once. 25% to 30% of the sample comes from the top ten.

The source is an adult who received the AZD1222 COVID-19 vaccine. This chain joins TRBV20-1 to TRBJ2-7; no D gene call is confident. This specimen consisted of peripheral blood, obtained 28 days after the second AZD1222 dose. This receptor carries the CDR3 CSASRQESYEQYF. The DNA sequence is TGCAGTGCTAGTCGGCAGGAATCCTACGAGCAGTACTTC.